Listed here are 26 T cell receptor beta chains from one sample, sequenced in a study of beta chain features in type 1 diabetes. General study findings and limits: Shortening that was moderate but significant affected the TCRB CDR3s of Type 1 diabetes patients in all four CD4+ subsets.

Their recognized antigens are unknown. Every bit of the isolated RNA underwent reverse transcription, so sequencing read expressed TCRB transcripts. Assay: immunoSEQ multiplex PCR; the TCRdb copy retains only in-frame clones and omits some. In the table there are about 660,000 clones, over 13% of which are singletons. Sequenced input: naive CD4+ T cells from blood. Every receptor here comes from a man aged 18 to 29 with type 1 diabetes.

This chain connects TRBV5-1 to TRBJ2-1; no definite D call. The V end was cut by 2 bases, the J end by 15 bases, with 21 bases between. Germline V gene sequence: CDR1 SGHRS, CDR2 YFSETQ. The CDR3 extends over 14 amino acids. CDR3 nucleotides: TGCGCCAGCAGCTTCGATACTGCCTTATCCTTCTGGTTCTTC. It translates to CASSFDTALSFWFF.

The sample holds a few counts of this clone. This chain joins TRBV29-1 and TRBJ1-5; D gene ambiguous. Germline CDR1 is SQVTM and CDR2 is ANQGSEA. The CDR3 runs 12 residues. The V and J ends lost 4 bases and 3 bases respectively, with 7 bases between them. This chain's CDR3 is CSVAGFNQPQHF. In DNA, the CDR3 is TGCAGCGTTGCGGGGTTCAATCAGCCCCAGCATTTT.

The chain uses TRBV7-2 and TRBJ2-7, with 12 bases lining up with TRBD2. The V gene's germline CDR1 is SGHTA and CDR2 FQGNSA. The CDR3 contains 16 residues. V was clipped by 5 bases and J by 0 bases; unmatched bases: 5. CDR3 sequence: CASSPGLAGLSYEQYF. The CDR3 DNA is TGTGCCAGCAGCCCCGGACTAGCGGGACTCTCCTACGAGCAGTACTTC.

Only a few counts were recorded for this clone. This sequence joins TRBV10-3 and TRBJ2-5; D remains ambiguous. The CDR3 covers 13 residues. Germline V CDR1 and CDR2: ENHRY, SYGVKD. The V end was cut by 4 bases, the J end by 1 base, with 7 bases between. CDR3 residues: CAISGNTQETQYF. The DNA of the CDR3 is TGTGCCATCAGTGGTAATACCCAAGAGACCCAGTACTTC.

In its sample, this clone was seen a few times. The chain employs TRBV30 and TRBJ1-2; D call uncertain. V lost 3 bases and J lost 2, with 13 bases in between. The CDR3 contains 14 residues. CDR1 GTSNPN and CDR2 SVGIG come from the germline V gene (reference sequence). In DNA form, the CDR3 reads TGTGCCTGGAGGTGGCAGACTCAGAACTATGGCTACACCTTC. Translation: CAWRWQTQNYGYTF. Variable domain in full (rest from reference TRBV30 and TRBJ1-2): SQTIHQWPATLVQPVGSPLSLECTVEGTSNPNLYWYRQAAGRGLQLLFYSVGIGQISSEVPQNLSASRPQDRQFILSSKKLLLSDSGFYLCAWRWQTQNYGYTFGSGTRLTVV.

This chain joins TRBV28 and TRBJ1-1; unclear D gene. V was pared by 3 bases and J by 1 base, with 6 bases between. From germline, CDR1 is MDHEN and CDR2 SYDVKM. The CDR3 consists of 13 residues. The chain's CDR3 is CASSFNRNTEAFF. CDR3 nucleotide sequence: TGTGCCAGCAGTTTTAACAGGAACACTGAAGCTTTCTTT. Full variable domain (missing parts from reference TRBV28 and TRBJ1-1): DVKVTQSSRYLVKRTGEKVFLECVQDMDHENMFWYRQDPGLGLRLIYFSYDVKMKEKGDIPEGYSVSREKKERFSLILESASTNQTSMYLCASSFNRNTEAFFGQGTRLTVV.

There are a few counts of this clone. The chain couples TRBV12-5 to TRBJ2-1; 8 nucleotides align to TRBD2. The V segment lost 2 bases and the J segment 3 bases; nucleotides outside the gene matches: 6. Germline assignment: CDR1 LGHNT and CDR2 FRNRAP. This CDR3 region has 16 residues. Written as DNA, the CDR3 is TGTGCTAGTGGTTTGACACGCCGGGGGGGCTACAATGAGCAGTTCTTC. It codes for CASGLTRRGGYNEQFF. Full variable domain (missing parts from reference TRBV12-5 and TRBJ2-1): DARVTQTPRHKVTEMGQEVTMRCQPILGHNTVFWYRQTMMQGLELLAYFRNRAPLDDSGMPKDRFSAEMPDATLATLKIQPSEPRDSAVYFCASGLTRRGGYNEQFFGPGTRLTVL.

The sample holds a few counts of this clone. This rearrangement joins TRBV5-6 to TRBJ1-2; no clear D. The CDR3 is 14 amino acids. Per germline, CDR1 SGHDT and CDR2 YYEEEE. V lost 7 bases, J lost 3 bases, and 16 bases lay in between. CDR3 in DNA: TGTGCCAGCCACCTGGTAGGATTCGACTATGGCTACACCTTC. This sequence encodes CASHLVGFDYGYTF.

V usage is TRBV5-4 and J usage is TRBJ2-2; TRBD1 matches 7 bases. There are 15 residues in the CDR3. From germline, CDR1 is SGHNT and CDR2 YYREEE (reference sequence). Trimming took 1 base from V and 4 from J; bases not matched to a gene: 4. Written as DNA, the CDR3 is TGTGCCAGCAGCTTGTACAGGGGTGGCACCGGGGAGCTGTTTTTT. This sequence encodes CASSLYRGGTGELFF.

The rearrangement links TRBV5-1 to TRBJ2-3, with D uncertain. The CDR3 contains 13 residues. V was shortened by 0 bases and J by 2 bases, with 4 bases between the two germline ends. CDR1 is SGHRS and CDR2 is YFSETQ in the germline V gene. The CDR3 sequence: CASSLAPTDTQYF. As DNA, the CDR3 is TGCGCCAGCAGCTTGGCACCCACAGATACGCAGTATTTT.

V gene TRBV7-9 combines with J gene TRBJ2-4, with 8 bases lining up with TRBD1. Germline assignment: CDR1 SEHNR and CDR2 FQNEAQ (reference sequence). The CDR3 has 15 amino acids. Trimming removed 3 bases from V and 8 bases from J; junction bases left unmatched: 9. DNA of the CDR3: TGTGCCAGCAGCTTTAAGTTCGACAGGGGAGACATTCAGTACTTC. It encodes CASSFKFDRGDIQYF.

This clone was seen more than once but under ten times. This chain links TRBV2 with TRBJ2-5; 10 nucleotides line up with TRBD2. V trimming: 5 bases; J trimming: 5 bases; junction bases outside the gene matches: 8. Per germline, CDR1 SNHLY and CDR2 FYNNEI. The CDR3 is made up of 15 amino acids. CDR3 sequence reads: CASSPIAGGLETQYF. The CDR3 region has the DNA TGTGCCAGCAGTCCAATAGCGGGAGGATTGGAGACCCAGTACTTC.

This clone turned up a few times. The chain uses TRBV7-2 and TRBJ2-5, with D tentatively TRBD2 (6 bases). CDR1 is SGHTA, CDR2 FQGNSA, per germline. V was shortened by 3 bases and J by 7 bases, with 12 bases between the two germline ends. This CDR3 has 13 residues. CDR3 bases: TGTGCCAGCAGCTTTTCGGGGGAGTTGACCCAGTACTTC. Translation gives CASSFSGELTQYF.

This chain uses TRBV19 with TRBJ2-5; no reliable D call. This CDR3 is 15 amino acids long. V lost 5 bases, J lost 5 bases, and 18 bases lay in between. The germline V gene encodes CDR1 LNHDA and CDR2 SQIVND (reference sequence). The CDR3: CASSSPRSLRETQYF. The CDR3 coding sequence is TGTGCCAGTAGTTCGCCGCGGAGTCTGAGGGAGACCCAGTACTTC.

V gene TRBV28 combines with J gene TRBJ2-5, with 7 bases that match TRBD1. Germline V lookup: CDR1 MDHEN, CDR2 SYDVKM. This CDR3 contains 15 residues. The trim removed 7 bases at V and 5 bases at J, leaving 13 bases unmatched. This CDR3 is CASNPRDRERETQYF. The CDR3 coding sequence is TGTGCCAGCAACCCCCGCGACAGGGAGCGGGAGACCCAGTACTTC.

This clone showed up just a few times. J is TRBJ2-3 and V is TRBV2, with TRBD2 matching over 7 bases. The CDR3 is made up of 14 amino acids. With V trimmed by 8 bases and J by 7 bases, 12 bases remained unmatched. Germline CDR1 reads SNHLY; CDR2 reads FYNNEI. Here the CDR3 DNA reads TGTGCCAGCCTCGGAGTCCGCGGGAGAAATACGCAGTATTTT. It yields the protein CASLGVRGRNTQYF.

The V gene is TRBV9, the J gene TRBJ1-3; D remains unclear. V was trimmed by 5 bases and J by 2 bases, leaving 11 bases between them. Germline V gives CDR1 SGDLS, CDR2 YYNGEE. This CDR3 has 14 residues. The CDR3 sequence: CASSLDGAGNTIYF. The CDR3 DNA sequence: TGTGCCAGCAGTCTCGACGGGGCTGGAAACACCATATATTTT.

The rearrangement joins TRBV6-5 to TRBJ1-5; D gene ambiguous. The CDR3 runs 14 residues. In germline, CDR1 is MNHEY, CDR2 SVGAGI. Trimming cost V 5 bases and J 7 bases, with 15 bases left between them. The CDR3 loop reads CASSRTGGWQPQHF. The CDR3 coding sequence is TGTGCCAGCAGTCGGACGGGAGGGTGGCAGCCCCAGCATTTT.

This clone was found a few times. The genes are TRBV29-1 and TRBJ1-1; D is possibly TRBD1 (5 bases). V was cut by 5 bases and J by 3 bases, with 16 bases left in between. The CDR3 runs 14 residues. From germline, CDR1 is SQVTM and CDR2 ANQGSEA. The CDR3 is CSVRQLLGDTEAFF. CDR3 sequence (DNA): TGCAGCGTTCGACAGCTACTGGGGGACACTGAAGCTTTCTTT.

This clone was detected a few times. V gene TRBV6-6 combines with J gene TRBJ2-1; TRBD1 matches at 10 bases. The CDR3 extends over 14 amino acids. In germline, CDR1 is MNHNY, CDR2 SVGAGI (reference sequence). V lost 6 bases and J lost 7; bases outside the gene matches: 6. Here the CDR3 DNA reads TGTGCCAGCAGAAAAGACAGGGGGCAAAATGAGCAGTTCTTC. Its protein is CASRKDRGQNEQFF.

The genes are TRBV4-1 and TRBJ2-7, with 8 nucleotides matching TRBD2. The CDR3 is 18 amino acids. CDR1 and CDR2 from the germline V gene are MGHRA and YSYEKL. Trimming took 1 base from V and 1 from J; bases not matched to a gene: 12. The CDR3 protein is CASSQGILQRERSYEQYF. The CDR3 bases are TGCGCCAGCAGCCAAGGTATCCTCCAGCGGGAGCGTTCCTACGAGCAGTACTTC.

The chain uses TRBV6-1 and TRBJ2-5, with D perhaps TRBD1 or TRBD2 (5 bases each). Trimming shortened V by 6 bases and J by 2 bases, and 13 bases separated the two germline ends. Per germline, CDR1 MNHNS and CDR2 SASEGT. The CDR3 totals 14 residues. DNA for the CDR3: TGTGCCAGCAGCCCGGGGCAGACACAAGAGACCCAGTACTTC. It translates to CASSPGQTQETQYF.

This clone was seen more than once but under ten times. This chain links TRBV6-1 with TRBJ2-1, with TRBD2 matching over 8 bases. Germline trimming cut 3 bases from V and 9 bases from J; bases unmatched to any gene: 10. Looked up from germline, CDR1 is MNHNS and CDR2 is SASEGT. This CDR3 has 15 residues. The chain's CDR3 is CASSDYLEAGVEQFF. In nucleotides, the CDR3 is TGTGCCAGCAGTGACTACCTAGAAGCGGGGGTTGAGCAGTTCTTC.

The chain has TRBV30 and TRBJ1-3; D ambiguous. Germline-derived CDR1 and CDR2 are GTSNPN and SVGIG (reference sequence). V lost 5 bases, J lost 4 bases, and 15 bases lay in between. The CDR3 runs to 14 residues. The CDR3 sequence is CAWLPTSGGNTIYF. The CDR3 region has the DNA TGTGCCTGGCTGCCAACCTCGGGAGGAAACACCATATATTTT. The variable domain in full, with the rest retrieved from reference TRBV30 and TRBJ1-3, is SQTIHQWPATLVQPVGSPLSLECTVEGTSNPNLYWYRQAAGRGLQLLFYSVGIGQISSEVPQNLSASRPQDRQFILSSKKLLLSDSGFYLCAWLPTSGGNTIYFGEGSWLTVV.

This clone was seen a handful of times. The chain uses TRBV30 and TRBJ2-7, with D perhaps TRBD1 or TRBD2 (5 bases each). The CDR3 loop spans 12 amino acids. Germline CDR1 reads GTSNPN; CDR2 reads SVGIG (reference sequence). The V gene lost 3 bases and the J gene lost 7 bases, with 13 bases spanning the gap. The CDR3 sequence is CAWRGARGEQYF. CDR3 DNA: TGTGCCTGGAGAGGGGCCCGAGGGGAGCAGTACTTC. The complete variable domain, with remaining parts taken from reference TRBV30 and TRBJ2-7, reads SQTIHQWPATLVQPVGSPLSLECTVEGTSNPNLYWYRQAAGRGLQLLFYSVGIGQISSEVPQNLSASRPQDRQFILSSKKLLLSDSGFYLCAWRGARGEQYFGPGTRLTVT.

This clone was observed a handful of times. The chain carries TRBV6-5 and TRBJ2-1, with 8 bases matching TRBD2. CDR3 length: 12 amino acids. Germline lookup yields CDR1 MNHEY and CDR2 SVGAGI. J was trimmed by 6 bases and V by 5 bases; bases with no gene match: 0. This CDR3 is CASSREGNEQFF. The DNA of the CDR3 is TGTGCCAGCAGTCGGGAGGGCAATGAGCAGTTCTTC.